Here is one T cell receptor (beta chain) with its context. From germline, CDR1 is SEHNR and CDR2 FQNEAQ (reference sequence). With 1 base removed from V and 4 bases from J, the gap between germline ends came to 13 bases. CDR3 length: 15 residues. Sequencing used immunoSEQ multiplex PCR; TCRdb keeps in-frame clones, though not all of them. This table has 150,000 to 160,000 clones, 75% to 85% appearing once. This entry is derived from a study of blood T cell repertoires in COVID-19. Across the study: PBMCs, B-cell-depleted T cells, or T cells provided the cDNA or gDNA that made up the material.

The sequenced material came from peripheral blood. The receptor comes from a woman in her fifties or sixties with COVID-19, enrolled during active disease. This chain connects TRBV7-9 to TRBJ1-1; TRBD1 might be the D (6 bases). Here the CDR3 reads CASSLVARGFTEAFF. DNA of the CDR3: TGTGCCAGCAGCTTAGTAGCCAGGGGCTTCACTGAAGCTTTCTTT.